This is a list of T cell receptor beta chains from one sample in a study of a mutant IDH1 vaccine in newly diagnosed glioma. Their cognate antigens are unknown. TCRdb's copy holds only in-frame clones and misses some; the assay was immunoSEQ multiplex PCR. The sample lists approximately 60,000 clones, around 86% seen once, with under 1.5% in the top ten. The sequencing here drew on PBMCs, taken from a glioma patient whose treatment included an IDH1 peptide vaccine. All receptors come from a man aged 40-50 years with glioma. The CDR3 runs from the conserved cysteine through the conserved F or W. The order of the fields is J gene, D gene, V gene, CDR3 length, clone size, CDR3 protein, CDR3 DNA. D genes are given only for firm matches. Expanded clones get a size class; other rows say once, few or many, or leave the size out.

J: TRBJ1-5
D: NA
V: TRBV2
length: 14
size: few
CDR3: CAIRMGGAYQPQHF
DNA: TGTGCCATCCGAATGGGGGGGGCTTATCAGCCCCAGCATTTT

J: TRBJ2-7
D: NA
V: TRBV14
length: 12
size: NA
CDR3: CASSINVYEQYF
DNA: TGTGCCAGCAGCATAAACGTTTACGAGCAGTACTTC

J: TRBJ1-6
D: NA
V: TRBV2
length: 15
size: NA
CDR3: CASRPQSSYNSPLHF
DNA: TGTGCCAGCAGGCCGCAGAGCTCCTATAATTCACCCCTCCACTTT

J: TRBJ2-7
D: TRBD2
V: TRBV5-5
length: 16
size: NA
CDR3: CASSPVQTSGSKEQYF
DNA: TGTGCCAGCAGTCCCGTACAGACTAGCGGAAGTAAAGAGCAGTACTTC

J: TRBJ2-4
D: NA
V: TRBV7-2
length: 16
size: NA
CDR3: CASTPQWGAGKNIQYF
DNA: TGTGCCAGCACCCCCCAGTGGGGCGCGGGCAAAAACATTCAGTACTTC

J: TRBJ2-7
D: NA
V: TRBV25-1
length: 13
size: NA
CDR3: CASSGSPPRGQYF
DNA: TGTGCCAGCAGTGGAAGCCCCCCGCGCGGGCAGTACTTC

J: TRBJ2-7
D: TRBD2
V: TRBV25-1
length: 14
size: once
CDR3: CASSRTAREGEQYF
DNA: TGTGCCAGCAGCCGGACCGCCCGGGAGGGCGAGCAGTACTTC

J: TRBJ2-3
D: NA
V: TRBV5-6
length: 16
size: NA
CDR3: CASSLYGGGGTDTQYF
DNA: TGTGCCAGCAGCTTGTACGGGGGCGGTGGCACAGATACGCAGTATTTT

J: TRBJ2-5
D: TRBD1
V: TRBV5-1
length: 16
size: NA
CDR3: CASSSRGQGAWSGQYF
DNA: TGCGCCAGCAGCTCGCGTGGACAGGGGGCCTGGTCCGGCCAGTACTTC

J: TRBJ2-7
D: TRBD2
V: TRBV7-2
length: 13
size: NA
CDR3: CASRGGRSYEQYF
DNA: TGTGCCAGCAGGGGGGGGAGGTCCTACGAGCAGTACTTC

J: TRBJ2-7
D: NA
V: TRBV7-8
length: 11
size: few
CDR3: CASSISYEQYF
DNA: TGTGCCAGCAGCATATCGTACGAGCAGTACTTC

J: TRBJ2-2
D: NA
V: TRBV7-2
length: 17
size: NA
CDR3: CASSLLGAGFNTGELFF
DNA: TGTGCCAGCAGCTTGCTGGGGGCGGGTTTCAACACCGGGGAGCTGTTTTTT

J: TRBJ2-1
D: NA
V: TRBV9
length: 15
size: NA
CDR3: CASSQGPSSYNEQFF
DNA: TGTGCCAGCAGCCAAGGACCGAGCTCCTACAATGAGCAGTTCTTC

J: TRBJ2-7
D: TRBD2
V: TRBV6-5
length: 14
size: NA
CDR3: CASSTSGSSYEQYF
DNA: TGTGCCAGCAGCACTAGCGGGAGCTCCTACGAGCAGTACTTC

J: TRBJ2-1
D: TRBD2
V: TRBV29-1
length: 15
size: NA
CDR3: CSVEITTSGREGKFF
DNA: TGCAGCGTTGAAATCACGACTAGCGGACGAGAGGGAAAGTTCTTC

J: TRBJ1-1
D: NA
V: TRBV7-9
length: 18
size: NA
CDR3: CASSLDTGFLGANTEAFF
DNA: TGTGCCAGCAGCTTAGATACAGGTTTTCTTGGGGCTAACACTGAAGCTTTCTTT

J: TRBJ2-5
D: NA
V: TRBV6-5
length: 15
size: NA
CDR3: CASSFNSGVRETQYF
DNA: TGTGCCAGCAGTTTTAATAGCGGTGTACGAGAGACCCAGTACTTC

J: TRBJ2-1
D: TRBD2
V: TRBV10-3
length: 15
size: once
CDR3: CAISASSGRSNEQFF
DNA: TGTGCCATCAGTGCTTCTAGCGGGAGATCCAATGAGCAGTTCTTC

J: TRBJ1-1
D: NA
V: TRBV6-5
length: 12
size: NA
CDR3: CASSYEGDEAFF
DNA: TGTGCCAGCAGTTACGAGGGAGATGAAGCTTTCTTT

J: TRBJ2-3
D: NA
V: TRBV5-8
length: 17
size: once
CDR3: CASSFAGSSGGADTQYF
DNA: TGTGCCAGCAGCTTTGCGGGTTCCAGCGGAGGTGCAGATACGCAGTATTTT

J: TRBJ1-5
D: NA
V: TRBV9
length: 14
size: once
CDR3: CASSTTADGQPQHF
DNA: TGTGCCAGCAGCACAACAGCCGATGGTCAGCCCCAGCATTTT

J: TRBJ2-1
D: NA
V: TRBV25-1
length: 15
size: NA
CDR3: CASIEGGAPYNEQFF
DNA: TGTGCCAGCATCGAAGGGGGGGCCCCCTACAATGAGCAGTTCTTC

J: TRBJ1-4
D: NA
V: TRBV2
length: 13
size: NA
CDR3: CASLPGVGEKLFF
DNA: TGTGCCAGCCTCCCAGGGGTTGGGGAAAAACTGTTTTTT